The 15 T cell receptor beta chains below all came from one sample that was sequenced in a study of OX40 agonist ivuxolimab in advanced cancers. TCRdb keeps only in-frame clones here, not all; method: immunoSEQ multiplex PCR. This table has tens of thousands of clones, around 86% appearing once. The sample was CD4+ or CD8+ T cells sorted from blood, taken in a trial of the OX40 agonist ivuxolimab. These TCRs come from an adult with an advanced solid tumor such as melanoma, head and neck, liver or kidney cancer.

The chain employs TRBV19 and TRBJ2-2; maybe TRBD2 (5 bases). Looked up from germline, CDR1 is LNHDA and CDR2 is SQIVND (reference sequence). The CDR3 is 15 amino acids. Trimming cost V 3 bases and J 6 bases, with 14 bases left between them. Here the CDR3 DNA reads TGTGCCAGTAGTATCGGACTGATAAACCCCGGGGAGCTGTTTTTT. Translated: CASSIGLINPGELFF.

The chain's CDR3 is CASIGTGEAFF. DNA for the CDR3: TGTGCCAGCATTGGGACAGGGGAGGCTTTCTTT. This sequence joins TRBV6-1 and TRBJ1-1; 10 nucleotides match TRBD1. Germline CDR1 MNHNS, CDR2 SASEGT. The CDR3 is 11 residues long. V shed 7 bases, J shed 11 bases, and the junction held 4 bases outside the gene matches.

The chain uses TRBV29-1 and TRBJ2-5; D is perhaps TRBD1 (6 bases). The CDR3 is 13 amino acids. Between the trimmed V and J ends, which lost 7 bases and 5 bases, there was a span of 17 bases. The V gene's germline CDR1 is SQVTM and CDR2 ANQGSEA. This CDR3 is CSAVTGTGETQYF. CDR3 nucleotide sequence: TGCAGCGCCGTAACAGGGACGGGCGAGACCCAGTACTTC.

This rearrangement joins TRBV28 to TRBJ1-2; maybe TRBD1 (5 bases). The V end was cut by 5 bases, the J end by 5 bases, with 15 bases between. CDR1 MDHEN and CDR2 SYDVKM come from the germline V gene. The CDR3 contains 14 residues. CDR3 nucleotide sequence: TGTGCCAGCAGTCAAATGACAGAAATTTATGGCTACACCTTC. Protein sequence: CASSQMTEIYGYTF.

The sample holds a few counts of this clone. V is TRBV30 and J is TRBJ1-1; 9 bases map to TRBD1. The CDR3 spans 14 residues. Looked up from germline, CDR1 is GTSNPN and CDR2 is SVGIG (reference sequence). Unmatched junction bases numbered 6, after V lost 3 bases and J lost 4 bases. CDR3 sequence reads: CAWSVQGASTEAFF. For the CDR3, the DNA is TGTGCCTGGAGCGTACAGGGGGCGAGCACTGAAGCTTTCTTT.

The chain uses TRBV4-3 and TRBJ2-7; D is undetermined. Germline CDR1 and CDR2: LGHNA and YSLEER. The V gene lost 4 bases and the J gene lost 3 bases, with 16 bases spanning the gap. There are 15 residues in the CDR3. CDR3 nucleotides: TGCGCCAGCAGCCTTCCACCCCAGTGCAACTACGAGCAGTACTTC. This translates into CASSLPPQCNYEQYF.

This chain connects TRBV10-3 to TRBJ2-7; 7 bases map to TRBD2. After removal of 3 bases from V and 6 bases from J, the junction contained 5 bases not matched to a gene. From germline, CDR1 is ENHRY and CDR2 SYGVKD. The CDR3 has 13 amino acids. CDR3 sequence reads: CAISDRGDREQYF. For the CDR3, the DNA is TGTGCCATCAGTGACCGGGGGGATCGCGAGCAGTACTTC.

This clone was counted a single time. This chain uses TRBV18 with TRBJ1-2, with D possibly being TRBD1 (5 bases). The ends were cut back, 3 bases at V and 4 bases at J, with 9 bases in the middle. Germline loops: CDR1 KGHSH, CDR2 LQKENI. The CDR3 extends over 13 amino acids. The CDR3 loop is CASSPAGSYGYTF. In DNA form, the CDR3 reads TGTGCCAGCTCACCGGCAGGGAGCTATGGCTACACCTTC.

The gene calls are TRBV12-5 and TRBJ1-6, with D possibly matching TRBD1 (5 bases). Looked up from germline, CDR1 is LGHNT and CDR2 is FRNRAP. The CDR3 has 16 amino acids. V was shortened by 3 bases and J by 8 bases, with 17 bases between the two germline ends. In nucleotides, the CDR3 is TGTGCTAGTGGTTTAATTTTGGGGCAGAAGGATTCACCCCTCCACTTT. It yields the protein CASGLILGQKDSPLHF.

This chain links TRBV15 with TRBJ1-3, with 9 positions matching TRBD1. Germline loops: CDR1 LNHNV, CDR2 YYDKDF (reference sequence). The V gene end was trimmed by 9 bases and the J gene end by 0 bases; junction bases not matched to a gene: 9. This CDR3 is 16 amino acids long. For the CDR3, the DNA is TGTGCCACACAACACAGGGGGCCCATCTCTGGAAACACCATATATTTT. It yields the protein CATQHRGPISGNTIYF.

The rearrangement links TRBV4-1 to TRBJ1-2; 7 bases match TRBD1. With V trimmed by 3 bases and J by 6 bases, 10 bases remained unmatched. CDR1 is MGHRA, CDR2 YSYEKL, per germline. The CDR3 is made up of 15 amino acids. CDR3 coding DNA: TGCGCCAGCAGCCACACCCTTACAGGGGCGGATGGCTACACCTTC. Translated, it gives CASSHTLTGADGYTF.

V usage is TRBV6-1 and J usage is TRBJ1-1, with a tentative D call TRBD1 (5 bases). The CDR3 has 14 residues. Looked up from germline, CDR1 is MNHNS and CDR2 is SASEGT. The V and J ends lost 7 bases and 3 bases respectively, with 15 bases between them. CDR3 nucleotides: TGTGCCAGCATTTGGGGGGGTATGGACACTGAAGCTTTCTTT. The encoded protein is CASIWGGMDTEAFF.

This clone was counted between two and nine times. CDR3 sequence (DNA): TGCGCCAGCAGCTTCCGACCCCCCACAGATACGCAGTATTTT. It translates to CASSFRPPTDTQYF. V usage is TRBV5-1 and J usage is TRBJ2-3; D gene ambiguous. CDR1 is SGHRS and CDR2 is YFSETQ in the germline V gene. V lost 2 bases to trimming and J lost 2 bases, with 9 bases between them. The CDR3 is made up of 14 amino acids.

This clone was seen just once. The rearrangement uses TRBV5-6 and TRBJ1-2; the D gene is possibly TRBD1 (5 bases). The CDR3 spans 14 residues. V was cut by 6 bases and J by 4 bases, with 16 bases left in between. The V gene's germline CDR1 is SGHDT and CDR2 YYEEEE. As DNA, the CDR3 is TGTGCCAGCACCCCGTTGGGGGGGGTCTATGGCTACACCTTC. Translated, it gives CASTPLGGVYGYTF. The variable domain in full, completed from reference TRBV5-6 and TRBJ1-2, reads DAGVTQSPTHLIKTRGQQVTLRCSPKSGHDTVSWYQQALGQGPQFIFQYYEEEERQRGNFPDRFSGHQFPNYSSELNVNALLLGDSALYLCASTPLGGVYGYTFGSGTRLTVV.

In DNA, the CDR3 is TGTGCCAGCAGAGAAAAACAGGGTTGCAGAGCTCATGGCTACACCTTC. This encodes CASREKQGCRAHGYTF. The V and J genes are TRBV21-1 and TRBJ1-2; the listed D gene, TRBD1, was not tested against the DNA. TRBV21-1 is annotated as a pseudogene. The CDR3 loop spans 16 amino acids.